This section outlines one T cell receptor beta chain sequence together with its context. Its cognate antigen is unknown. The data originate from a study of PD-1 blockade in classical Hodgkin lymphoma. Study observations and caveats: Possibly reflecting disease activity or prior therapy, repertoire differences have causes that remain undefined.

Every one of the patients relapsed after autologous stem cell transplantation (brentuximab vedotin exposure was variable). When best responses were assessed, they were complete response, partial response or progressive disease. The data were produced by immunoSEQ multiplex PCR, yet TCRdb's version contains in-frame clones alone and is incomplete. The profile covers tens of thousands of clones, with 89% appearing a single time and over 8.5% taken by the ten largest. This receptor was identified in a human donor with classical Hodgkin lymphoma. Material: peripheral blood mononuclear cells (PBMCs), obtained before the second cycle of nivolumab.

This CDR3 reads CASSFRIGGLADTQYF. CDR3 nucleotide sequence: TGTGCCAGCAGCTTTCGGATCGGGGGGTTGGCAGATACGCAGTATTTT. This chain joins TRBV7-8 and TRBJ2-3, with 7 bases identical to TRBD2. J gave up 4 bases and V 3 bases, and 10 bases lay outside the gene matches. The CDR3 has 16 amino acids. CDR1 and CDR2 (germline): SGHVS, FQNEAQ.